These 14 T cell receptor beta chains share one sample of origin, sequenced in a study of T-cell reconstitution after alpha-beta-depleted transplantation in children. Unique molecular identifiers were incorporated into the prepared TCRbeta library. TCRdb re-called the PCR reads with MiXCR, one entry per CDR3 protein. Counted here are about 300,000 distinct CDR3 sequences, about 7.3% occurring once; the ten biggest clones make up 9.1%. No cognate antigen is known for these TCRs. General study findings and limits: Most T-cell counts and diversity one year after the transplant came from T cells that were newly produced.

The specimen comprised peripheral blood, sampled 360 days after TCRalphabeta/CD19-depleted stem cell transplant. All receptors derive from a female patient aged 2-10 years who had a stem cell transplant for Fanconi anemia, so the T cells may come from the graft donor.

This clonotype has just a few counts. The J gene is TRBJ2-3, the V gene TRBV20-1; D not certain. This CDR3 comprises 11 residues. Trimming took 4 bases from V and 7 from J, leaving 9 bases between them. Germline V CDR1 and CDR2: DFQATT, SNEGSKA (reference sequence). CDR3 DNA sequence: TGCAGTGCTATGCTTGCTAATACGCAGTATTTT. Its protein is CSAMLANTQYF.

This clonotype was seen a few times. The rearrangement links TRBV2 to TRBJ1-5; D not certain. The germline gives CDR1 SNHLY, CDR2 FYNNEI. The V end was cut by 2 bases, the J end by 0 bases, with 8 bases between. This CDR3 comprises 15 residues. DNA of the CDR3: TGTGCCAGCAGTGAACGGCAGCTTAGCAATCAGCCCCAGCATTTT. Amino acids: CASSERQLSNQPQHF.

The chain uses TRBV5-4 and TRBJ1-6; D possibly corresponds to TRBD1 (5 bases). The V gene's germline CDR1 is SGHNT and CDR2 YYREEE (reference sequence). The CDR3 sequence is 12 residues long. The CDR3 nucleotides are TGTGGCGCAGGGCCGCAGAATTCACCCCTCCACTTT. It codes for CGAGPQNSPLHF.

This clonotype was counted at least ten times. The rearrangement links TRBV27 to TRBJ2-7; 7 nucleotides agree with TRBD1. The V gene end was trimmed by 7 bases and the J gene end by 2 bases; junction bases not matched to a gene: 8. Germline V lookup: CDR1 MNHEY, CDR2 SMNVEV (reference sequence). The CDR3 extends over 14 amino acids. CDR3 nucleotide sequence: TGTGCCAGCAAGGTCCGGGACAGAGCCTACGAGCAGTACTTC. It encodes CASKVRDRAYEQYF.

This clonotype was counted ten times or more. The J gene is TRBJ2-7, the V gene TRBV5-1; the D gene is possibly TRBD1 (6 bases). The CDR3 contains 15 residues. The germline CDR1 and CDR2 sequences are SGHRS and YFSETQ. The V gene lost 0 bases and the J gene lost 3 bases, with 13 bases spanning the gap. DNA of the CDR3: TGCGCCAGCAGCTTGGACCGACAGGAATTCTACGAGCAGTACTTC. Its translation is CASSLDRQEFYEQYF.

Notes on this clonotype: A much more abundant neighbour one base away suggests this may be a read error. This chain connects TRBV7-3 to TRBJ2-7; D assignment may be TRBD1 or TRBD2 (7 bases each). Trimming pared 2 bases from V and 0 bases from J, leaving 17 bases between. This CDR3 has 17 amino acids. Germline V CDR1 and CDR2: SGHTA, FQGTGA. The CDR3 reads CASSLLWREGASYEQYF. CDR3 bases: TGTGCCAGCAGCTTATTGTGGAGGGAGGGGGCCTCCTACGAGCAGTACTTC. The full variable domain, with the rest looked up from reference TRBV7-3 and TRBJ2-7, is GAGVSQTPSNKVTEKGKYVELRCDPISGHTALYWYRQSLGQGPEFLIYFQGTGAADDSGLPNDRFFAVRPEGSVSTLKIQRTERGDSAVYLCASSLLWREGASYEQYFGPGTRLTVT.

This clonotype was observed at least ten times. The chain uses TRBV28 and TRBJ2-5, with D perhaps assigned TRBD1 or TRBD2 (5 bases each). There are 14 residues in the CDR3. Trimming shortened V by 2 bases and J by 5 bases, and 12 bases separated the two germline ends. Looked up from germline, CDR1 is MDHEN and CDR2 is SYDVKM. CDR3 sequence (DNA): TGTGCCAGCAGTTTACGAGGGGCCAGGGAGACCCAGTACTTC. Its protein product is CASSLRGARETQYF.

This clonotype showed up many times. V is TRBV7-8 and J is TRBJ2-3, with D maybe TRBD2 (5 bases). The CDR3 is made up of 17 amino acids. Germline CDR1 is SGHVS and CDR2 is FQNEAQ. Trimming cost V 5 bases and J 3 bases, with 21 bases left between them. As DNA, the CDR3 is TGTGCCAGCAGCCGAACCCTAGCCCCCCTAATGACAGATACGCAGTATTTT. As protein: CASSRTLAPLMTDTQYF.

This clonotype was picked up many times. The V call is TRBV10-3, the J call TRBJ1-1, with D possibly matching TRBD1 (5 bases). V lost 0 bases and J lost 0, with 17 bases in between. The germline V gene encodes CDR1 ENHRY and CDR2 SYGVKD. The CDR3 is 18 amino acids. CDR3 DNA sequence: TGTGCCATCAGTGAGTCAGACGCGGACGGGACGGTGAACACTGAAGCTTTCTTT. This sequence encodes CAISESDADGTVNTEAFF.

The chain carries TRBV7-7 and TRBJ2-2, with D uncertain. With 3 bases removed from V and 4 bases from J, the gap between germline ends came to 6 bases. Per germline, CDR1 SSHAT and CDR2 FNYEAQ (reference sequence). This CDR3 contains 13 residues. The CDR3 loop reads CASSFGTTGELFF. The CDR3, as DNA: TGTGCCAGCAGCTTTGGTACCACCGGGGAGCTGTTTTTT.

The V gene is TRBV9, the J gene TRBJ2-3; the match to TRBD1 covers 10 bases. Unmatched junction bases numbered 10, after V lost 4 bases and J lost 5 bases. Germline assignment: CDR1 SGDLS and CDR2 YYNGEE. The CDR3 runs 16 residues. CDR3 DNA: TGTGCCAGCAGCCCGCGGGACAGGGGTGTCGGAGATACGCAGTATTTT. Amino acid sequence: CASSPRDRGVGDTQYF.

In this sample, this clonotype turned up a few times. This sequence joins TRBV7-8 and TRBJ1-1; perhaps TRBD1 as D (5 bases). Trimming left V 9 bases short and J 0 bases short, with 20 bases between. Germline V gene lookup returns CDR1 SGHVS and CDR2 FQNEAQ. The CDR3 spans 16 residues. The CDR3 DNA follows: TGTGCCAGTATAGCCAACCAGAGGGGCATGAACACTGAAGCTTTCTTT. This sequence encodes CASIANQRGMNTEAFF.

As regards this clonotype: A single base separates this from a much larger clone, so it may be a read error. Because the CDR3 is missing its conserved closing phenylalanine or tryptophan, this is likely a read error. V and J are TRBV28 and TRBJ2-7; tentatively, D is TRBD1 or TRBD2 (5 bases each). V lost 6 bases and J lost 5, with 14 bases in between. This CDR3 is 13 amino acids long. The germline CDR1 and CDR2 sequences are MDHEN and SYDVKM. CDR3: CASRYSRDHEQYL. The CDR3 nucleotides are TGTGCCAGCAGATACTCCAGGGACCACGAGCAGTACTTG.

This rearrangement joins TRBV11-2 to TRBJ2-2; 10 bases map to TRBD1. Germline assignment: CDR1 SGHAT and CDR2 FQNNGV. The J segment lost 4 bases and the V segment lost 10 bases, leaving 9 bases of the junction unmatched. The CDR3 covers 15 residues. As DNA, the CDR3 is TGTGCCACCCCCCCAGGGGACAGGGGCACCGGGGAGCTGTTTTTT. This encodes CATPPGDRGTGELFF.